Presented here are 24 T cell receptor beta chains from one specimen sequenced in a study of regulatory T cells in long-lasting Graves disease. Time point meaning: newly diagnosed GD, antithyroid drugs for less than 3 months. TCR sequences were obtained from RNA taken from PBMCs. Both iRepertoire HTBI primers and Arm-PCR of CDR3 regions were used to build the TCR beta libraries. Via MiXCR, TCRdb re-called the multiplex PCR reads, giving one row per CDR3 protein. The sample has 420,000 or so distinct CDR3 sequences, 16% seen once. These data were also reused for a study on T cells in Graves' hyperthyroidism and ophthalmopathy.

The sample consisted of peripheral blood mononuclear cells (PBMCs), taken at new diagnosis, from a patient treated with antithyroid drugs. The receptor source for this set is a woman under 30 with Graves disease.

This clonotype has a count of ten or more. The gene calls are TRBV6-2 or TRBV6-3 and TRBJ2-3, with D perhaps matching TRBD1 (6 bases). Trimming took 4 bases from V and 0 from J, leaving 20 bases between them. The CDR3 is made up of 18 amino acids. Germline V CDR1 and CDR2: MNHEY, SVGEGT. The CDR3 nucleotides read TGTGCCAGCAGTTTAGCCCTAAACCGGGACACAAGCACAGATACGCAGTATTTT. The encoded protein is CASSLALNRDTSTDTQYF.

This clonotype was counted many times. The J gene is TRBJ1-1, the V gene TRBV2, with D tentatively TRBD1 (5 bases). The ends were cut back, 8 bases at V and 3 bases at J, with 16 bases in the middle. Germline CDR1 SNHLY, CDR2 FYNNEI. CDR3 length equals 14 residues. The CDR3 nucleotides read TGTGCCAGCCACTCGGTGGCGGGGGACACTGAAGCTTTCTTT. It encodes CASHSVAGDTEAFF.

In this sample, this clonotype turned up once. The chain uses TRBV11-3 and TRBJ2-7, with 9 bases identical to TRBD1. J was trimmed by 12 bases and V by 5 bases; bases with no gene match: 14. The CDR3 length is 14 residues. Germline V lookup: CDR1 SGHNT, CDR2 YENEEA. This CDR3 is CASSPKGTGQYWYF. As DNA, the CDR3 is TGTGCCAGCAGCCCAAAGGGGACAGGGCAGTATTGGTACTTC.

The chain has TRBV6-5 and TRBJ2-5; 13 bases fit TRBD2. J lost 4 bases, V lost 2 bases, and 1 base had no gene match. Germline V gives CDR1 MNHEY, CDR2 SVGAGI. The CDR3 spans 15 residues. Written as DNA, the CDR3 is TGTGCCAGCAGTTACACTAGCGGGAGGGGAGAGACCCAGTACTTC. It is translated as CASSYTSGRGETQYF.

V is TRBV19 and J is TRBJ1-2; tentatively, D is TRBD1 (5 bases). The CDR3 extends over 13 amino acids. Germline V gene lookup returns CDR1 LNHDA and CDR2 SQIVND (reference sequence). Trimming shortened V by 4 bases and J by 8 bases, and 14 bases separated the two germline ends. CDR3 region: CASSTGTHRGYTF. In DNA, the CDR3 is TGTGCCAGTAGTACCGGGACCCATAGAGGCTACACCTTC.

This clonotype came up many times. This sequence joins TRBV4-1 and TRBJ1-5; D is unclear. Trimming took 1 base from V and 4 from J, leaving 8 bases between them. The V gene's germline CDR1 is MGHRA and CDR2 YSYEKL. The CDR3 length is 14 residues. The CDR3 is CASSQAPKNQPQHF. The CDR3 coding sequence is TGCGCCAGCAGCCAAGCACCGAAGAATCAGCCCCAGCATTTT.

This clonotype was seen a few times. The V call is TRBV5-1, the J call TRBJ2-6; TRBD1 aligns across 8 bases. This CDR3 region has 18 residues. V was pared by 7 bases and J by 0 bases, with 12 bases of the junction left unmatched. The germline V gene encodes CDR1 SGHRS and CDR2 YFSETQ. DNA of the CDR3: TGCGCCAGCCAGAGGCTGGGGACAGGTCGCTCTGGGGCCAACGTCCTGACTTTC. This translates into CASQRLGTGRSGANVLTF.

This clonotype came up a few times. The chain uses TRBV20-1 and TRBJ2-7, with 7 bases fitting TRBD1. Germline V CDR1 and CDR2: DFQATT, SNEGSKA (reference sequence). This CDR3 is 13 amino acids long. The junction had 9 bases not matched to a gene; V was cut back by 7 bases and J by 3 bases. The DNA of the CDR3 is TGCAGTGTTGGTACCGGGACAGTCTACGAGCAGTACTTC. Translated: CSVGTGTVYEQYF.

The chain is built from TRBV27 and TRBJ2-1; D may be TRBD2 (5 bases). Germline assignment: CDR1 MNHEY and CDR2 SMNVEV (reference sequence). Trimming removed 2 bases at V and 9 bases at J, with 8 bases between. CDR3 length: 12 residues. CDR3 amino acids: CASSLTGSEQFF. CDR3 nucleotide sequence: TGTGCCAGCAGTTTAACTGGGAGTGAGCAGTTCTTC.

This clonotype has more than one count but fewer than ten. CDR3 DNA sequence: TGCAGTGCTAGAAACTTCCGGGAGGTCTCCTACAATGAGCAGTTCTTC. It specifies CSARNFREVSYNEQFF. The V gene is TRBV20-1, the J gene TRBJ2-1; 7 bases are shared with TRBD2. Trimming removed 2 bases from V and 0 bases from J; junction bases left unmatched: 7. The CDR3 length is 16 residues. Per germline, CDR1 DFQATT and CDR2 SNEGSKA (reference sequence).

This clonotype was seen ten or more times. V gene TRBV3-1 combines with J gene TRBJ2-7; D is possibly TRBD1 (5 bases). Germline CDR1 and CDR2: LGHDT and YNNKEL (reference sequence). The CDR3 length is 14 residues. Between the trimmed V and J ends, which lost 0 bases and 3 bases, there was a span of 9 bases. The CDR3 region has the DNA TGTGCCAGCAGCCAAGACGACAGCTTCTACGAGCAGTACTTC. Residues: CASSQDDSFYEQYF.

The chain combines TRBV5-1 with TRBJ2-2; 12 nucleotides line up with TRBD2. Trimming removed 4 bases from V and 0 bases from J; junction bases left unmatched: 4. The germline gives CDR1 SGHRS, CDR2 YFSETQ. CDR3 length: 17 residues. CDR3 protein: CASSAGLAGPNTGELFF. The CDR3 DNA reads TGCGCCAGCAGCGCCGGACTAGCGGGGCCGAACACCGGGGAGCTGTTTTTT.

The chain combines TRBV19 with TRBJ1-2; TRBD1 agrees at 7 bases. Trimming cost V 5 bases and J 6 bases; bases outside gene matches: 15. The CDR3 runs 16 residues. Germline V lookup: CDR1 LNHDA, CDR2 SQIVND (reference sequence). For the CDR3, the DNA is TGTGCCAGTAGTTCAGCGCTCCCGACAGGGAACCATGGCTACACCTTC. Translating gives CASSSALPTGNHGYTF.

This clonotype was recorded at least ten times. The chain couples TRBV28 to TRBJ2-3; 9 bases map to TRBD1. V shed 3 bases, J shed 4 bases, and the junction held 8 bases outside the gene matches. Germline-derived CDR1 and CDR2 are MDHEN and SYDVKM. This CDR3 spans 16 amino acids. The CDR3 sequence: CASSFGDRVAPDTQYF. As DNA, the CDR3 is TGTGCCAGCAGTTTCGGGGACAGGGTTGCCCCAGATACGCAGTATTTT.

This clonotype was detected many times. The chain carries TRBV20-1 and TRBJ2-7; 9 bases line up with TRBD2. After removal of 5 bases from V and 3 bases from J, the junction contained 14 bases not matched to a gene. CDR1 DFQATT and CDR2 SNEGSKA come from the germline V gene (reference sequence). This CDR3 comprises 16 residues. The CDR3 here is CSAGGGFFSGSYEQYF. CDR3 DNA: TGCAGTGCTGGGGGGGGATTTTTTAGCGGGAGCTACGAGCAGTACTTC.

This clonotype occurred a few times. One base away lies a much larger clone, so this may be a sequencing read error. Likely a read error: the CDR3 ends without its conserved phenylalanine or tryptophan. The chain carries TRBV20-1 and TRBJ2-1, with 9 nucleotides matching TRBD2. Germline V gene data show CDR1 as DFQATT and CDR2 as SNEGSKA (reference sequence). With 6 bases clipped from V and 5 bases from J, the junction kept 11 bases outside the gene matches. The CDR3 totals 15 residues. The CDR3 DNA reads TGCAGTGCCCCTCCCGGGACTAGCCGAGACAATGAGCAGTTCTAC. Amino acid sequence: CSAPPGTSRDNEQFY.

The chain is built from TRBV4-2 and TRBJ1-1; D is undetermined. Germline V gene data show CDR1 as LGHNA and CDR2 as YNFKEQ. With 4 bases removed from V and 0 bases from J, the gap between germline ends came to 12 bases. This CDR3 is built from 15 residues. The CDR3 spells CASSPSTVMNTEAFF. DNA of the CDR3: TGTGCCAGCAGCCCGAGCACAGTAATGAACACTGAAGCTTTCTTT.

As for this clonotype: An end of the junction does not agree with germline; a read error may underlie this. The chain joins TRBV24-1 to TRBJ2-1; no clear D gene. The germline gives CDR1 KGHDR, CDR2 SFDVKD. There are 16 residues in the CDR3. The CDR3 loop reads CATSDFKASSYDEQFF. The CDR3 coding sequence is TGTGCCACCAGTGATTTTAAGGCGAGCTCCTACGATGAGCAGTTCTTC.

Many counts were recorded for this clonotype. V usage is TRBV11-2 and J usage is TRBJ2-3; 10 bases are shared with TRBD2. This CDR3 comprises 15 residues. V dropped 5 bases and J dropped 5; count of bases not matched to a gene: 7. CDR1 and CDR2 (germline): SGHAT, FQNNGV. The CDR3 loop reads CASSPAGTSVDTQYF. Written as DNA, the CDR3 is TGTGCCAGCAGCCCCGCCGGGACTAGCGTAGATACGCAGTATTTT.

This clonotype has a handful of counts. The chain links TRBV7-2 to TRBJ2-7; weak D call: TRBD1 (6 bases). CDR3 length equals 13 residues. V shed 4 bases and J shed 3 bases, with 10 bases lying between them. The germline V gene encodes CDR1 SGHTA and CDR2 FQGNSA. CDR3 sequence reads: CASSSRDNYEQYF. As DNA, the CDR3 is TGTGCCAGCAGCTCCCGGGACAACTACGAGCAGTACTTC. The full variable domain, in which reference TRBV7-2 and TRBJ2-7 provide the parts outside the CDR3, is GAGVSQSPSNKVTEKGKDVELRCDPISGHTALYWYRQSLGQGLEFLIYFQGNSAPDKSGLPSDRFSAERTGGSVSTLTIQRTQQEDSAVYLCASSSRDNYEQYFGPGTRLTVT.

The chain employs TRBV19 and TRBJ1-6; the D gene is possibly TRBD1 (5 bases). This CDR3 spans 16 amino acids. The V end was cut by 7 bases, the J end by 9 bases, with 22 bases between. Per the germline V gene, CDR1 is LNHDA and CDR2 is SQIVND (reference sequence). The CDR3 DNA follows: TGTGCCAGTACCCAATGGGCCGACAGCCGGAGTTCACCCCTCCACTTT. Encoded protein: CASTQWADSRSSPLHF. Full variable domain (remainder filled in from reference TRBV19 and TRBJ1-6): DGGITQSPKYLFRKEGQNVTLSCEQNLNHDAMYWYRQDPGQGLRLIYYSQIVNDFQKGDIAEGYSVSREKKESFPLTVTSAQKNPTAFYLCASTQWADSRSSPLHFGNGTRLTVT.

The CDR3: CASTYRGGTEAFF. The CDR3 nucleotides read TGTGCCAGCACCTACAGGGGTGGGACTGAAGCTTTCTTT. V gene TRBV6-1 combines with J gene TRBJ1-1; 7 bases fit TRBD1. Looked up from germline, CDR1 is MNHNS and CDR2 is SASEGT. The CDR3 contains 13 residues. V dropped 7 bases and J dropped 5; count of bases not matched to a gene: 7.

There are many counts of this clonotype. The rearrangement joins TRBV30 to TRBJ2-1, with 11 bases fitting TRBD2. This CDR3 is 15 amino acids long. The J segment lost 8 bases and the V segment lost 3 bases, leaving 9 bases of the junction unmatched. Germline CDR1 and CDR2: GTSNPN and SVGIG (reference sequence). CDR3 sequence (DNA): TGTGCCTGGAGCGAACTAGCGGGAGTTGTAGATGAGCAGTTCTTC. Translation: CAWSELAGVVDEQFF.

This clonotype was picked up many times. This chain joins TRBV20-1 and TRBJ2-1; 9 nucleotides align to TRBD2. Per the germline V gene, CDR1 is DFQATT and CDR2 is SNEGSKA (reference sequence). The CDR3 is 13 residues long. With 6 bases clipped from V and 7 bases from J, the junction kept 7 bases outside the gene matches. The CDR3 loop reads CSAPGTSRNEQFF. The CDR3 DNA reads TGCAGTGCCCCCGGGACTAGCCGTAATGAGCAGTTCTTC.